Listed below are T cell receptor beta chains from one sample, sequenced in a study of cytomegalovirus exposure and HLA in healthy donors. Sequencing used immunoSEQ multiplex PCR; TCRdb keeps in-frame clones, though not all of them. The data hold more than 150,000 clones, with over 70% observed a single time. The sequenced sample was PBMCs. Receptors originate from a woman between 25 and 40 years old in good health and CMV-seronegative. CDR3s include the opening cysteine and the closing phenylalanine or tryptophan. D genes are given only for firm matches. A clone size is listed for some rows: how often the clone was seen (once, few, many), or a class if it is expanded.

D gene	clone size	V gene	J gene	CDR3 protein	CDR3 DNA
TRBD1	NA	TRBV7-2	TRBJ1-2	CASSLAPGTGVGGYTF	TGTGCCAGCAGCTTAGCTCCAGGGACAGGGGTGGGAGGCTACACCTTC
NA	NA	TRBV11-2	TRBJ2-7	CASSLDRVPSYEQYF	TGTGCCAGCAGCTTAGACAGGGTCCCCTCCTACGAGCAGTACTTC
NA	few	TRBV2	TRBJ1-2	CASSGTGSLGYGYTF	TGTGCCAGCAGCGGTACAGGGTCGTTGGGCTATGGCTACACCTTC
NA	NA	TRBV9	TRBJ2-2	CASSVTTGELFF	TGTGCCAGCAGCGTAACAACCGGGGAGCTGTTTTTT
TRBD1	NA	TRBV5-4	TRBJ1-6	CASSLLQGNNSPLHF	TGTGCCAGCAGCTTGTTACAGGGGAATAATTCACCCCTCCACTTT
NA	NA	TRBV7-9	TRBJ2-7	CASSFGTGASDWEYF	NA
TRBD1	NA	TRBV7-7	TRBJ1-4	CASSPDEGARLFF	TGTGCTAGCAGCCCGGACGAGGGGGCCAGACTGTTTTTT
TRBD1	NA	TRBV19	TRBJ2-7	CASTPVQGVWQYF	TGTGCCAGTACCCCTGTTCAGGGGGTATGGCAGTACTTC
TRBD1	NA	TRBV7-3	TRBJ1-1	CASSRLQGSTEAFF	TGTGCCAGCAGCCGTTTACAGGGGTCCACTGAAGCTTTCTTT
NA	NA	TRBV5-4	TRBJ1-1	CASSRGTSTEAFF	TGTGCCAGCAGCCGAGGGACAAGCACTGAAGCTTTCTTT
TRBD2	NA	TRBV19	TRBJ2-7	CASSRTSGSQYEQYF	TGTGCCAGTAGCAGGACTAGCGGGAGTCAATACGAGCAGTACTTC
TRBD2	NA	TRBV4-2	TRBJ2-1	CASRHARTSGYNEQFF	TGTGCCAGCAGACATGCTAGGACTAGCGGCTACAATGAGCAGTTCTTC
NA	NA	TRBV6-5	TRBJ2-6	CASSYGGLGANVLTF	TGTGCCAGCAGTTACGGAGGGCTCGGGGCCAACGTCCTGACTTTC
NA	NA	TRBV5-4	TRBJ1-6	CASSMGARGDHSPLHF	TGTGCCAGCAGCATGGGGGCCCGCGGGGACCATTCACCCCTCCACTTT
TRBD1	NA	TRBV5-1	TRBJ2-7	CASSAGTGGYEQYF	TGCGCCAGCAGCGCCGGGACAGGGGGCTACGAGCAGTACTTC
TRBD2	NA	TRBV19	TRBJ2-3	CASSKRLAGATTSTDTQYF	TGTGCCAGTAGTAAAAGACTAGCGGGGGCCACTACTAGCACAGATACGCAGTATTTT
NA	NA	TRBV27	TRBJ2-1	CASSSTGLHEQFF	TGTGCCAGCAGTTCCACAGGGTTGCATGAGCAGTTCTTC
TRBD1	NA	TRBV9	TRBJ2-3	CASSVGRTGGVDTQYF	TGTGCCAGCAGCGTAGGTCGGACAGGGGGCGTGGATACGCAGTATTTT
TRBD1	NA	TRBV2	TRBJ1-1	CASTGQGLVTEAFF	TGTGCCAGCACTGGACAGGGATTGGTTACTGAAGCTTTCTTT
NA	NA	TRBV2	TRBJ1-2	CASSEVGRGDGYTF	TGTGCCAGCAGTGAGGTTGGCAGGGGCGATGGCTACACCTTC
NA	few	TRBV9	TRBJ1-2	CASSVAPGGGYGYTF	TGTGCCAGCAGCGTAGCTCCCGGGGGGGGCTATGGCTACACCTTC
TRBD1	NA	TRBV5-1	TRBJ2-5	CASSLTGVGPSAQETQYF	TGCGCCAGCAGCTTGACAGGGGTGGGCCCATCCGCTCAAGAGACCCAGTACTTC
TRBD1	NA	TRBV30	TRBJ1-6	CAWSVGTGGSPLHF	TGTGCCTGGAGTGTCGGGACAGGGGGTTCACCCCTCCACTTT
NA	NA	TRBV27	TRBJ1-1	CASSQSEGNTEAFF	TGTGCCAGCAGTCAATCGGAGGGGAACACTGAAGCTTTCTTT
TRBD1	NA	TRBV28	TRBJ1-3	CASTSFRDRSRNTIYF	TGTGCCAGCACCTCCTTCCGGGACAGGTCGAGGAACACCATATATTTT
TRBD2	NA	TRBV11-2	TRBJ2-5	CASSLGLAGPETQYF	TGTGCCAGCAGCTTAGGTCTAGCGGGACCAGAGACCCAGTACTTC
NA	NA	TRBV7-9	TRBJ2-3	CASSLGHTDTQYF	TGTGCCAGCAGCTTAGGACACACAGATACGCAGTATTTT
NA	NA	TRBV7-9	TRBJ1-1	CASSLGGRGSRNTEAFF	TGTGCCAGCAGCTTAGGGGGGAGGGGGTCCCGGAACACTGAAGCTTTCTTT
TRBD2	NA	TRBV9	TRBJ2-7	CASSASGGATEQYF	TGTGCCAGCAGCGCTAGCGGGGGGGCTACCGAGCAGTACTTC
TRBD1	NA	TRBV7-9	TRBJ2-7	CASSLSPRTGPYEQYF	TGTGCCAGCAGCTTGTCACCTAGGACAGGTCCCTACGAGCAGTACTTC
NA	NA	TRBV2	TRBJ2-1	CASGGDSYNEQFF	TGTGCCAGCGGCGGGGACTCCTACAATGAGCAGTTCTTC
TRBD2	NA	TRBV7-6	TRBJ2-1	CASSLATSGSTYNEQFF	TGTGCCAGCAGCTTAGCGACTAGCGGGAGTACTTACAATGAGCAGTTCTTC
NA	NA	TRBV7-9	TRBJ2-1	CASSPPPDRTYNEQFF	TGTGCCAGCAGCCCTCCTCCTGACAGGACTTACAATGAGCAGTTCTTC
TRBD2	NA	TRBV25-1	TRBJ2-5	CASSESMVTSAETQYF	TGTGCCAGCAGTGAATCGATGGTGACTAGCGCGGAGACCCAGTACTTC
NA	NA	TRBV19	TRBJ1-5	CASSISLSNQPQHF	TGTGCCAGTAGTATTTCTCTTAGCAATCAGCCCCAGCATTTT
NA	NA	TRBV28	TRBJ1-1	CASSPWGERMNTEAFF	TGTGCCAGCAGTCCCTGGGGGGAGCGTATGAACACTGAAGCTTTCTTT
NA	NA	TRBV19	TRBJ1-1	CAIRGEMNTEAFF	TGTGCCATCCGGGGGGAAATGAACACTGAAGCTTTCTTT
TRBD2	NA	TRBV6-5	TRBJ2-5	CASRPPGGETQYF	TGTGCCAGCAGGCCACCGGGGGGGGAGACCCAGTACTTC
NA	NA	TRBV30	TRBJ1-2	CAWCRQFPYGYTF	TGTGCCTGGTGCAGACAGTTTCCTTATGGCTACACCTTC
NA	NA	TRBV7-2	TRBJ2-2	CASSLVTGTGAGELFF	TGTGCCAGCAGCTTAGTCACGGGTACGGGGGCCGGGGAGCTGTTTTTT
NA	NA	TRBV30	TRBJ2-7	CAWTSAYEQYF	TGTGCCTGGACGTCAGCCTACGAGCAGTACTTC
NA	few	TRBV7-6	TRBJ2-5	CASSLFTGFQETQYF	TGTGCCAGCAGCTTATTTACAGGGTTCCAAGAGACCCAGTACTTC
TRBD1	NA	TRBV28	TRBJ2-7	CASSQIQGAVYEQYF	TGTGCCAGCAGCCAAATACAGGGGGCAGTCTACGAGCAGTACTTC
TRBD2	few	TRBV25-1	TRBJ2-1	CASEWGGRNYNEQFF	TGTGCCAGCGAGTGGGGCGGGAGGAATTACAATGAGCAGTTCTTC